This TCR beta chain was obtained from a study of T cell repertoires in ileal Crohn's disease. Regarding the study as a whole: High-frequency clones were more common in sorted CD8 than CD4 cells. The median delay to postoperative endoscopy was 5.5 to 8.5 months. Clonal expansions were more frequent in active smokers than non-smokers at surgery.

Noted time point: neoterminal ileum biopsy at postoperative endoscopy, about 6 months after surgery. Patients were adults with ileal or ileocolonic Crohn's disease needing resection. Method: immunoSEQ multiplex PCR; TCRdb's copy keeps in-frame clones and lacks some. This sample carries 4,000 or so clones, roughly 80% of them seen once, and the ten largest clones take about an eighth. About this clone: What it binds is not known.

Germline CDR1 and CDR2: MGHRA and YSYEKL. Trimming took off 2 bases at V and 2 bases at J, with 19 bases between the two ends. This CDR3 region has 17 residues. V is TRBV4-1 and J is TRBJ2-7, with D maybe TRBD1 (6 bases). This receptor was taken from an adult with Crohn's disease. What was sequenced was ileal tissue. CDR3 coding DNA: TGCGCCAGCAGCCAAACACCCGAGGGTCCAGGGGCCTACGAGCAGTACTTC. Translating gives CASSQTPEGPGAYEQYF.